The following is a TCR beta chain sequence with its context. These data are taken from a study of chemoradiotherapy in HPV16-positive cancers. Per germline, CDR1 MNHEY and CDR2 SMNVEV (reference sequence). Trimming took 0 bases from V and 0 from J; bases not matched to a gene: 5. This CDR3 spans 16 amino acids. Generated by immunoSEQ multiplex PCR, the TCRdb table keeps only in-frame clones and is missing some. The sample lists tens of thousands of clones, about 88% occurring once. Source: blood, taken from a patient who underwent chemoradiotherapy. This sequence originates from a human donor with HPV-associated anogenital cancer. This chain uses TRBV27 with TRBJ2-7, with TRBD1 matching 7 bases. The CDR3 loop reads CASSLSFGTVSYEQYF. The CDR3 DNA sequence: TGTGCCAGCAGTTTATCGTTTGGGACAGTCTCCTACGAGCAGTACTTC.